This T cell receptor (beta chain) was captured by sequencing in a study of shared clonotypes between healthy human individuals. Study-wide background: CD4 naive cells filled three plates per donor, CD4 memory three, CD8 naive two and CD8 memory one.

The study drew its donors from healthy HIV-negative adults without recent acute infections or vaccinations. CDR1 and CDR2 (germline): WNHNN, SYGVQD (reference sequence). This CDR3 has 12 amino acids. The V end lost 3 bases, the J end lost 5 bases, and 6 bases lay between the germline ends. Whole-study results and caveats: When naive CD4 clonotypes were compared across a handful of donors, about 5% were shared.

Generated by immunoSEQ multiplex PCR, the TCRdb table keeps only in-frame clones and is missing some. The sample carries about 1.1 million clones, around three quarters recorded once. Concerning this clone itself: Its antigen is as yet unknown.

The origin of this receptor is a man aged 18 to 30 in good health. Some clones in this sample may be carry-over from other donors' samples. The genes are TRBV10-1 and TRBJ2-3, with a possible D match to TRBD2 (5 bases). Sequencing used memory CD4+ T cells from PBMCs. The subset here: CD45RA-negative fraction. The CDR3 bases are TGCGCCAGCAGTGATGAGGGAGATACGCAGTATTTT. Translating gives CASSDEGDTQYF.